These 25 T cell receptor beta chains were sequenced from one sample in a study of OX40 agonist ivuxolimab in advanced cancers. Repertoires were generated with immunoSEQ multiplex PCR, while TCRdb's copy carries only in-frame clones and drops some. The sample consists of more than 80,000 clones, about nine tenths of them appearing once. This material consisted of CD4+ or CD8+ T cells sorted from blood, taken in a trial of the OX40 agonist ivuxolimab. Source of these receptors: an adult with an advanced solid tumor such as melanoma, head and neck, liver or kidney cancer.

This clone was observed once. The chain carries TRBV28 and TRBJ2-6, with 9 bases lining up with TRBD1. Per germline, CDR1 MDHEN and CDR2 SYDVKM. The CDR3 loop spans 18 amino acids. Trimming removed 5 bases from V and 0 bases from J; junction bases left unmatched: 8. DNA for the CDR3: TGTGCCAGCAGTCCCCCGGGACAGGGATACTCTGGGGCCAACGTCCTGACTTTC. This encodes CASSPPGQGYSGANVLTF.

This sequence joins TRBV5-8 and TRBJ2-7; tentative D call: TRBD1 (6 bases). Trimming cost V 4 bases and J 2 bases, with 10 bases left between them. CDR3 size: 13 residues. CDR1 and CDR2 (germline): SGHTS, YDEGEE. The DNA for the CDR3 is TGTGCCAGCAGCCCCGGGACACCCTACGAGCAGTACTTC. Its translation: CASSPGTPYEQYF.

The chain has TRBV30 and TRBJ2-7; 9 bases map to TRBD1. With 2 bases clipped from V and 5 bases from J, the junction kept 7 bases outside the gene matches. The CDR3 consists of 14 residues. CDR1 and CDR2 (germline): GTSNPN, SVGIG (reference sequence). Here the CDR3 DNA reads TGTGCCTGGAGTCCGGGACAGGGAATCGACGAGCAGTACTTC. Protein product: CAWSPGQGIDEQYF.

V is TRBV6-5 and J is TRBJ1-2; 7 bases match TRBD1. The V gene end was trimmed by 1 base and the J gene end by 0 bases; junction bases not matched to a gene: 5. The germline gives CDR1 MNHEY, CDR2 SVGAGI. CDR3 length: 16 residues. The CDR3 is CASSYLTGTANYGYTF. CDR3 nucleotide sequence: TGTGCCAGCAGTTACTTAACCGGGACAGCTAACTATGGCTACACCTTC.

This chain uses TRBV6-5 with TRBJ1-2, with 9 bases that match TRBD1. Germline CDR1 is MNHEY and CDR2 is SVGAGI. There are 13 residues in the CDR3. V was clipped by 6 bases and J by 8 bases; unmatched bases: 7. CDR3: CASRFRDRDGYTF. CDR3 nucleotide sequence: TGTGCCAGCAGATTCCGGGACAGGGACGGCTACACCTTC.

The chain uses TRBV7-2 and TRBJ1-2, with no clear D. The length of the CDR3 is 14 residues. V lost 7 bases and J 0 bases, leaving 12 bases between the germline ends. Per the germline V gene, CDR1 is SGHTA and CDR2 is FQGNSA. The CDR3 DNA reads as TGTGCCAGCAACAAGGACGGGGCTAACTATGGCTACACCTTC. It yields the protein CASNKDGANYGYTF.

This chain joins TRBV28 and TRBJ2-7; D is undetermined. The CDR3 consists of 11 residues. Per germline, CDR1 MDHEN and CDR2 SYDVKM. V was trimmed by 5 bases and J by 7 bases, leaving 9 bases between them. This chain's CDR3 is CASSPAGEQYF. The CDR3 DNA reads as TGTGCCAGCAGTCCGGCTGGAGAGCAGTACTTC.

This clone was seen a handful of times. DNA of the CDR3: TGTGCCAGCTCACCTACCGGGGGGACCCAGTACTTC. Encoded protein: CASSPTGGTQYF. The rearrangement links TRBV18 to TRBJ2-5; possibly TRBD2 for D (6 bases). The length of the CDR3 is 12 residues. Germline CDR1 and CDR2: KGHSH and LQKENI. V lost 3 bases and J lost 7, with 9 bases in between.

The chain couples TRBV12-5 to TRBJ2-5; 9 bases are a match to TRBD2. The germline gives CDR1 LGHNT, CDR2 FRNRAP. This CDR3 is built from 15 residues. The junction had 6 bases not matched to a gene; V was cut back by 2 bases and J by 5 bases. The CDR3 sequence: CASGLMGGGAETQYF. CDR3 DNA sequence: TGTGCTAGTGGTTTGATGGGCGGGGGGGCCGAGACCCAGTACTTC.

The chain joins TRBV19 to TRBJ1-2; 9 bases are shared with TRBD1. V shed 5 bases and J 2 bases; nucleotides not matched to a gene: 9. This CDR3 contains 16 residues. CDR1 and CDR2 (germline): LNHDA, SQIVND (reference sequence). The CDR3 is CASSLRPGTGNYGYTF. DNA of the CDR3: TGTGCCAGTAGTCTGCGTCCCGGGACAGGGAACTATGGCTACACCTTC. The whole variable domain, remainder taken from reference TRBV19 and TRBJ1-2, is DGGITQSPKYLFRKEGQNVTLSCEQNLNHDAMYWYRQDPGQGLRLIYYSQIVNDFQKGDIAEGYSVSREKKESFPLTVTSAQKNPTAFYLCASSLRPGTGNYGYTFGSGTRLTVV.

V gene TRBV27 combines with J gene TRBJ2-2; TRBD2 matches at 11 bases. Germline V CDR1 and CDR2: MNHEY, SMNVEV (reference sequence). J gave up 9 bases and V 6 bases, and 6 bases lay outside the gene matches. The CDR3 sequence is 14 residues long. CDR3 region: CASRVAGGTRELFF. The CDR3 bases are TGTGCCAGCAGAGTAGCGGGGGGGACCCGGGAGCTGTTTTTT.

CDR3 bases: TGTGCCAGCAGTCCCCTGGCCTACGAGCAGTACTTC. It yields the protein CASSPLAYEQYF. V usage is TRBV28 and J usage is TRBJ2-7; D gene ambiguous. The CDR3 sequence is 12 residues long. Germline CDR1 and CDR2: MDHEN and SYDVKM. V lost 5 bases, J lost 2 bases, and 7 bases lay in between.

The genes are TRBV5-1 and TRBJ2-2; possible D gene TRBD1, 6 bases. The V gene lost 4 bases and the J gene lost 2 bases, with 12 bases spanning the gap. Germline assignment: CDR1 SGHRS and CDR2 YFSETQ. The CDR3 totals 15 residues. The CDR3 DNA reads TGCGCCAGCAGCCTACGGACAGTAAACACCGGGGAGCTGTTTTTT. It yields the protein CASSLRTVNTGELFF.

This rearrangement joins TRBV2 to TRBJ2-5; TRBD1 matches 7 bases. The CDR3 length is 13 residues. The germline V gene has CDR1 SNHLY and CDR2 FYNNEI. V lost 4 bases and J lost 5; bases outside the gene matches: 4. The CDR3 bases are TGTGCCAGCAGTGTAAGACAGGGTGAGACCCAGTACTTC. It translates to CASSVRQGETQYF. The entire variable domain, with the rest obtained from reference TRBV2 and TRBJ2-5, is as follows: EPEVTQTPSHQVTQMGQEVILRCVPISNHLYFYWYRQILGQKVEFLVSFYNNEISEKSEIFDDQFSVERPDGSNFTLKIRSTKLEDSAMYFCASSVRQGETQYFGPGTRLLVL.

Concerning this clone itself: The sample carries other DNA sequences with the same CDR3. The rearrangement joins TRBV7-2 to TRBJ2-5; D perhaps matches TRBD1 (5 bases). CDR1 SGHTA and CDR2 FQGNSA come from the germline V gene. V lost 1 base and J 4 bases, leaving 7 bases between the germline ends. The CDR3 is made up of 13 amino acids. The CDR3 loop reads CASSLGGRETQYF. CDR3 in DNA: TGTGCCAGCAGCTTAGGGGGCAGAGAGACCCAGTACTTC.

This chain connects TRBV7-6 to TRBJ1-1, with 8 bases identical to TRBD1. The CDR3 runs to 13 residues. With 4 bases clipped from V and 8 bases from J, the junction kept 6 bases outside the gene matches. CDR1 and CDR2 (germline): SGHVS, FNYEAQ. The CDR3 protein is CASSSRQGSEAFF. CDR3 coding DNA: TGTGCCAGCAGCTCGAGACAGGGGAGCGAAGCTTTCTTT.

The rearrangement links TRBV5-1 to TRBJ2-5; 8 bases fit TRBD1. Germline V gene lookup returns CDR1 SGHRS and CDR2 YFSETQ. Unmatched junction bases numbered 0, after V lost 0 bases and J lost 2 bases. This CDR3 spans 14 amino acids. CDR3 coding DNA: TGCGCCAGCAGCTTGGACAGGGGGCAAGAGACCCAGTACTTC. Translating it yields CASSLDRGQETQYF.

The chain links TRBV5-1 to TRBJ2-1, with TRBD1 matching over 9 bases. The V gene's germline CDR1 is SGHRS and CDR2 YFSETQ. V lost 4 bases, J lost 6 bases, and 11 bases stayed unmatched. This CDR3 has 16 residues. The CDR3 sequence is CASSTGPGTGTNEQFF. CDR3 bases: TGCGCCAGCAGCACCGGTCCCGGGACAGGGACCAATGAGCAGTTCTTC.

This clone was recorded once. CDR3 loop: CASSPGQGASPLHF. The CDR3 region has the DNA TGTGCCAGCAGTCCAGGACAGGGGGCTTCACCCCTCCACTTT. The chain joins TRBV6-6 to TRBJ1-6; TRBD1 agrees at 11 bases. Germline V gene sequence: CDR1 MNHNY, CDR2 SVGAGI (reference sequence). V was clipped by 5 bases and J by 9 bases; unmatched bases: 3. This CDR3 has 14 residues.

CDR3 sequence reads: CASSTRLSRRRTDTQYF. CDR3 bases: TGTGCCAGCAGCACACGACTTTCCAGGAGGCGCACAGATACGCAGTATTTT. The chain combines TRBV5-6 with TRBJ2-3; possible D gene TRBD2, 5 bases. CDR3 size: 17 residues. Trimming shortened V by 4 bases and J by 1 base, and 19 bases separated the two germline ends. The V gene's germline CDR1 is SGHDT and CDR2 YYEEEE.

The gene calls are TRBV4-3 and TRBJ1-2; D not certain. The CDR3 contains 13 residues. CDR1 is LGHNA, CDR2 YSLEER, per germline. With 1 base removed from V and 8 bases from J, the gap between germline ends came to 11 bases. The CDR3 protein is CASSQGGKRGYTF. In DNA, the CDR3 is TGCGCCAGCAGCCAAGGGGGTAAAAGGGGCTACACCTTC.

The V call is TRBV6-1, the J call TRBJ1-5; D not resolved. CDR1 is MNHNS, CDR2 SASEGT, per germline. The CDR3 extends over 15 amino acids. The V end lost 4 bases, the J end lost 0 bases, and 10 bases lay between the germline ends. CDR3 coding DNA: TGTGCCAGCAGTGGATTCGGGAATAGCAATCAGCCCCAGCATTTT. This sequence encodes CASSGFGNSNQPQHF.

V and J are TRBV4-3 and TRBJ2-1; 7 nucleotides line up with TRBD1. CDR1 and CDR2 (germline): LGHNA, YSLEER. J was trimmed by 7 bases and V by 6 bases; bases with no gene match: 9. The CDR3 extends over 14 amino acids. CDR3 DNA sequence: TGCGCCAGCAGATTCTCAGACAGGGCTAATGAGCAGTTCTTC. It specifies CASRFSDRANEQFF.

The rearrangement uses TRBV11-3 and TRBJ2-1, with 11 bases aligning to TRBD1. After removal of 4 bases from V and 8 bases from J, the junction contained 4 bases not matched to a gene. The CDR3 runs 14 residues. Per the germline V gene, CDR1 is SGHNT and CDR2 is YENEEA. The CDR3 region has the DNA TGTGCCAGCAGCTCGGGACAGGGGGTCGATGAGCAGTTCTTC. Its translation: CASSSGQGVDEQFF.

The rearrangement joins TRBV28 to TRBJ1-6; D not resolved. The CDR3 is made up of 12 amino acids. V was clipped by 11 bases and J by 5 bases, with 10 bases between them. The germline CDR1 and CDR2 sequences are MDHEN and SYDVKM. DNA of the CDR3: TGTGCCTCGGGTTATAATAATTCACCCCTCCACTTT. Amino acids: CASGYNNSPLHF.